Each of the 24 T cell receptor beta chains below was sequenced from the same sample in a study of tumor and adjacent non-tumor tissue in lung cancer. The template was RNA from unsorted bulk tissue. The library came from three nested PCR rounds adapted from ARM-PCR protocols. Each CDR3 protein gets one entry after TCRdb re-called the multiplex PCR reads with MiXCR. The sample has under 250,000 distinct CDR3 sequences, approximately 74% seen once. Sequenced sample: lung tumor tissue. Source of these receptors: a man aged 60 to 69 with non-small cell lung cancer.

As regards this clonotype: At one end the junction does not follow the germline gene, possibly because of a read error. The chain links TRBV6-5 to TRBJ1-1; 10 positions match TRBD1. The CDR3 contains 14 residues. Per germline, CDR1 MNHEY and CDR2 SVGAGI. CDR3 amino acids: CASRLTGGVAEASF. The CDR3 DNA reads as TGTGCCAGCAGACTGACAGGGGGCGTCGCTGAAGCTTCCTTT.

This clonotype was counted many times. The chain employs TRBV6-5 and TRBJ1-4; 10 bases map to TRBD1. The ends lost 6 bases at V and 7 bases at J; junction bases unmatched: 5. CDR1 is MNHEY, CDR2 SVGAGI, per germline. This CDR3 spans 14 amino acids. CDR3 sequence reads: CASRLTGGGEKLFF. The CDR3 DNA follows: TGTGCCAGCAGATTGACAGGGGGCGGTGAAAAACTGTTTTTT.

This clonotype occurred many times. V and J are TRBV20-1 and TRBJ2-3; D possibly uses TRBD1 or TRBD2 (5 bases each). There are 13 residues in the CDR3. V lost 3 bases to trimming and J lost 9 bases, with 16 bases between them. Germline-derived CDR1 and CDR2 are DFQATT and SNEGSKA (reference sequence). CDR3 in DNA: TGCAGTGCTAGCGGCGGAGGCTGGGGCACGCAGTATTTT. Protein: CSASGGGWGTQYF.

The chain has TRBV11-1 and TRBJ2-3; no firm D call. The CDR3 consists of 14 residues. Germline CDR1 SGHAT, CDR2 FQDESV (reference sequence). V lost 8 bases and J lost 2, with 14 bases in between. CDR3 amino acids: CASGDRGVTDTQYF. CDR3 in DNA: TGTGCCAGCGGCGATCGCGGAGTCACAGATACGCAGTATTTT.

As to this clonotype: A much more abundant neighbour one base away suggests this may be a read error. J is TRBJ2-7 and V is TRBV12-3 or TRBV12-4, with 8 bases lining up with TRBD1. This CDR3 contains 16 residues. The CDR3 sequence: CASSEETWTGRNKHYF. The CDR3 DNA reads as TGTGCCAGCAGTGAGGAAACTTGGACAGGGCGCAACAAGCATTACTTC.

Comment on this clonotype: An end of the junction does not agree with germline; a read error may underlie this. V gene TRBV11-3 combines with J gene TRBJ2-1, with D tentatively TRBD1 or TRBD2 (5 bases each). The CDR3 is 14 amino acids. Per the germline V gene, CDR1 is SGHNT and CDR2 is YENEEA. In DNA, the CDR3 is TGTACCAGCAGTTTGGTGGGACCCGGCAATGAGCAGTTCTTC. This sequence encodes CTSSLVGPGNEQFF.

This chain connects TRBV5-6 to TRBJ1-1, with D unclear. Per the germline V gene, CDR1 is SGHDT and CDR2 is YYEEEE. CDR3 size: 14 residues. Deletions cut 4 bases from V and 6 bases from J, with 16 bases between. CDR3 loop: CASSLELRIAEAFF. CDR3 sequence (DNA): TGTGCCAGCAGCCTTGAATTGAGGATCGCTGAAGCTTTCTTT.

To note about this clonotype: The junction differs from germline at one of its ends, possibly a read error. The gene calls are TRBV11-3 and TRBJ2-7; D tentatively fits TRBD1 or TRBD2 (5 bases each). Germline assignment: CDR1 SGHNT and CDR2 YENEEA. This CDR3 is built from 13 residues. In DNA form, the CDR3 reads TGTGTCAGCAGGTCCGACGGGACCTACGAACAGTACTTC. Amino acids: CVSRSDGTYEQYF.

This clonotype came up once. This chain links TRBV5-1 with TRBJ2-2, with 8 bases aligning to TRBD1. With V trimmed by 2 bases and J by 1 base, 1 base remained unmatched. Germline CDR1 is SGHRS and CDR2 is YFSETQ. The CDR3 extends over 15 amino acids. In DNA form, the CDR3 reads TGCGCCAGCAGCTTAGGGACAGGGAACACCGGGGAGCTGTTTTTT. This gives the protein CASSLGTGNTGELFF.

On this clonotype itself: One junction end disagrees with the germline gene, perhaps due to a read error. J is TRBJ2-1 and V is TRBV11-3, with D possibly TRBD2 on 6 matching bases. This CDR3 is 16 amino acids long. Looked up from germline, CDR1 is SGHNT and CDR2 is YENEEA. The CDR3 sequence: CASSFISGGRDNEQFF. For the CDR3, the DNA is TGTGCTAGCAGCTTTATTAGCGGTGGGAGAGACAATGAGCAGTTCTTC.

On this clonotype itself: The junction does not match germline at one end; this may be a read error. CDR3 sequence reads: CVSHSHQETQYF. CDR3 nucleotide sequence: TGTGTCAGCCACTCGCACCAAGAGACCCAGTACTTC. The chain recombines TRBV11-3 with TRBJ2-5; the D is unclear. Germline CDR1 and CDR2: SGHNT and YENEEA. The CDR3 loop spans 12 amino acids.

This clonotype was detected ten times or more. The chain uses TRBV30 and TRBJ2-1; D is unresolved. V was pared by 2 bases and J by 9 bases, with 14 bases between. Germline CDR1 and CDR2: GTSNPN and SVGIG (reference sequence). The CDR3 runs to 13 residues. The CDR3 sequence is CAWSPSFSGEQFF. CDR3 sequence (DNA): TGTGCCTGGAGTCCCTCTTTTTCGGGTGAGCAGTTCTTC.

This clonotype was recorded many times. The chain is built from TRBV11-3 and TRBJ2-1; maybe TRBD1 (5 bases). Germline CDR1 reads SGHNT; CDR2 reads YENEEA. The CDR3 totals 14 residues. V was cut by 3 bases and J by 6 bases, with 12 bases left in between. CDR3 in amino acids: CASSLAGPVNEQFF. CDR3 nucleotide sequence: TGTGCCAGCAGCTTGGCAGGGCCGGTCAATGAGCAGTTCTTC.

This clonotype was detected only a few times. The chain has TRBV11-3 and TRBJ2-2; 7 nucleotides match TRBD1. The V and J ends lost 4 bases and 1 base, in that order; junction bases with no gene match: 3. Germline loops: CDR1 SGHNT, CDR2 YENEEA. This CDR3 has 15 amino acids. CDR3 sequence: CASSSTGRNTGELFF. The CDR3 nucleotides read TGTGCCAGCAGCTCGACAGGGCGGAACACCGGGGAGCTGTTTTTT.

About this clonotype itself: A read error may explain this, as a much larger clone is one base away. The chain joins TRBV20-1 to TRBJ2-7, with 10 nucleotides matching TRBD2. Germline CDR1 DFQATT, CDR2 SNEGSKA (reference sequence). There are 13 residues in the CDR3. CDR3 in amino acids: CIAGGSGGREQYF. The CDR3 DNA sequence: TGCATTGCTGGGGGTAGCGGGGGGCGCGAGCAGTACTTC.

A word on this clonotype: This may arise from a read error, as a much more abundant clone is one base away. The CDR3 DNA reads TGTGCCAGCAGTTACAGGTCTGGGTCTGTGGATTACGAGCACTACTTC. Amino acids: CASSYRSGSVDYEHYF. The chain has TRBV6-2 or TRBV6-3 and TRBJ2-7; D remains unclear. Germline V gene sequence: CDR1 MNHEY, CDR2 SVGEGT. The CDR3 is 16 residues long.

This clonotype was observed at least ten times. The chain uses TRBV5-5 and TRBJ2-6; 7 bases map to TRBD1. This CDR3 is 16 amino acids long. Germline CDR1 SGHKS, CDR2 YYEKEE (reference sequence). The J segment lost 4 bases and the V segment lost 1 base, leaving 5 bases of the junction unmatched. CDR3 in amino acids: CASSLTGAGGANVLTF. As DNA, the CDR3 is TGTGCCAGCAGCTTGACAGGGGCTGGAGGGGCCAACGTCCTGACTTTC.

In regard to this clonotype: Sequence at one end of the junction differs from germline and may be a read error. This chain uses TRBV11-1 with TRBJ2-2, with D possibly being TRBD2 (6 bases). The CDR3 covers 15 residues. Germline lookup yields CDR1 SGHAT and CDR2 FQDESV (reference sequence). The CDR3 sequence: CVSSPWASVLGELFF. Written as DNA, the CDR3 is TGTGTCAGCAGCCCTTGGGCTAGCGTGTTGGGGGAGCTGTTTTTT.

As regards this clonotype: This may come from a read error, since a much larger clone is one base off. The chain joins TRBV6-1 to TRBJ2-4; a weak D match, TRBD2 (6 bases). Germline V gives CDR1 MNHNS, CDR2 SASEGT. Trimming left V 2 bases short and J 13 bases short, with 15 bases between. The CDR3 length is 13 residues. DNA for the CDR3: TGTGCCAGCAGTGAAACCTACCGGGACTTACAGTACTTC. It translates to CASSETYRDLQYF.

In the case of this clonotype: The junction shows a germline mismatch at one end, possibly a read error. V usage is TRBV29-1 and J usage is TRBJ1-2; no reliable D call. The germline gives CDR1 SQVTM, CDR2 ANQGSEA. This CDR3 has 12 residues. CDR3 sequence reads: CSFDDGEYGYTF. The CDR3 bases are TGCAGCTTTGATGACGGGGAATATGGCTACACCTTC.

Worth noting for this clonotype: An end of the junction differs from the germline gene, which may be a read error. The rearrangement uses TRBV4-2 and TRBJ2-5, with D maybe TRBD2 (6 bases). Per the germline V gene, CDR1 is LGHNA and CDR2 is YNFKEQ. The CDR3 length is 15 residues. CDR3: CARSQTSWGRETRYF. CDR3 sequence (DNA): TGTGCCCGCAGCCAAACGAGCTGGGGTCGGGAGACCCGGTACTTC.

This clonotype was picked up a small number of times. The chain couples TRBV10-1 to TRBJ1-1, with TRBD1 as a possible D gene (5 bases). The V gene lost 7 bases and the J gene lost 4 bases, with 10 bases spanning the gap. Germline CDR1 reads WNHNN; CDR2 reads SYGVQD (reference sequence). The CDR3 runs to 12 residues. This chain's CDR3 is CASIDDSTEAFF. The CDR3, as DNA: TGCGCCAGCATTGATGACAGCACTGAAGCTTTCTTT.

The chain couples TRBV6-1 to TRBJ1-2, with 7 bases matching TRBD1. Germline V lookup: CDR1 MNHNS, CDR2 SASEGT. Trimming took 4 bases from V and 6 from J; bases not matched to a gene: 14. This CDR3 comprises 16 residues. The CDR3 nucleotides are TGTGCCAGCAGTGGAGACGGGGCGAGGGGGCGAGATGGCTACACCTTC. This translates into CASSGDGARGRDGYTF.

The chain combines TRBV6-1 with TRBJ2-1; D is possibly TRBD1 (8 bases). The germline V gene encodes CDR1 MNHNS and CDR2 SASEGT. Trimming cost V 10 bases and J 8 bases, with 21 bases left between them. This CDR3 is 14 amino acids long. The CDR3 DNA reads as TGTGCCAACACTCTGAACAGGGGGAGGGATGAGCAGTTCTTC. This encodes CANTLNRGRDEQFF.